Listed below are T cell receptor beta chains from one sample, sequenced in a study of T cell changes during pregnancy in multiple sclerosis. Clones were read by immunoSEQ multiplex PCR, and TCRdb kept only the in-frame ones, dropping some. The sample yields tens of thousands of clones, about nine tenths seen once. Here the sequenced sample was CD4+ T cells from peripheral blood mononuclear cells, taken in the first trimester of pregnancy. These receptors came from a female donor with multiple sclerosis, enrolled in a pregnancy study. Each CDR3 is given with its conserved first and last residue. The D gene is left open where the match is weak. Part of the rows lack a size; the others show once, few, many or a class for expanded clones.

v_gene: TRBV19
abundance: -
j_gene: TRBJ2-1
d_gene: TRBD1
CDR3aa: CASSPRDRGILGQFF
CDR3nt: TGTGCCAGTAGTCCCCGGGACAGGGGGATACTGGGTCAGTTCTTC

v_gene: TRBV19
abundance: -
j_gene: TRBJ1-4
d_gene: -
CDR3aa: CASSISPQNEKLFF
CDR3nt: TGTGCCAGTAGTATCTCCCCCCAGAATGAAAAACTGTTTTTT

v_gene: TRBV4-2
abundance: -
j_gene: TRBJ2-2
d_gene: -
CDR3aa: CASSLGRTGNTGELFF
CDR3nt: TGTGCCAGCAGCCTCGGTAGAACAGGCAACACCGGGGAGCTGTTTTTT

v_gene: TRBV2
abundance: -
j_gene: TRBJ1-5
d_gene: -
CDR3aa: CASSVGQGNQPQHF
CDR3nt: TGTGCCAGCAGTGTCGGGCAGGGAAATCAGCCCCAGCATTTT

v_gene: TRBV6-5
abundance: -
j_gene: TRBJ2-7
d_gene: TRBD1
CDR3aa: CASSYTGTVEQYF
CDR3nt: TGTGCCAGCAGTTACACCGGGACAGTCGAGCAGTACTTC

v_gene: TRBV5-6
abundance: -
j_gene: TRBJ2-7
d_gene: -
CDR3aa: CASSWGVHRPSYEQYF
CDR3nt: TGTGCCAGCAGCTGGGGCGTTCATAGGCCCTCCTACGAGCAGTACTTC

v_gene: TRBV2
abundance: -
j_gene: TRBJ2-1
d_gene: -
CDR3aa: CASSARGGYEQFF
CDR3nt: TGTGCCAGCAGCGCAAGGGGGGGGTATGAGCAGTTCTTC

v_gene: TRBV7-3
abundance: -
j_gene: TRBJ2-1
d_gene: TRBD1
CDR3aa: CASSLGNTGDEQFF
CDR3nt: TGTGCCAGCAGCTTGGGCAACACAGGGGATGAGCAGTTCTTC

v_gene: TRBV7-3
abundance: -
j_gene: TRBJ2-7
d_gene: TRBD2
CDR3aa: CASSKTSGGAYEQYF
CDR3nt: TGTGCCAGCAGCAAGACTAGCGGGGGGGCCTACGAGCAGTACTTC

v_gene: TRBV6-5
abundance: -
j_gene: TRBJ2-1
d_gene: TRBD2
CDR3aa: CASSSKTSGGGGEQFF
CDR3nt: TGTGCCAGCAGTTCCAAGACTAGCGGGGGGGGTGGTGAGCAGTTCTTC

v_gene: TRBV7-2
abundance: -
j_gene: TRBJ1-1
d_gene: -
CDR3aa: CASSLVRNTEAFF
CDR3nt: TGTGCCAGCAGCTTAGTTAGGAACACTGAAGCTTTCTTT

v_gene: TRBV9
abundance: -
j_gene: TRBJ2-7
d_gene: TRBD1
CDR3aa: CASSVGTGTYEQYF
CDR3nt: TGTGCCAGCAGCGTAGGGACAGGGACCTACGAGCAGTACTTC

v_gene: TRBV9
abundance: -
j_gene: TRBJ2-2
d_gene: -
CDR3aa: CASSVTKRSLNTGELFF
CDR3nt: TGTGCCAGCAGCGTAACCAAGAGGTCTTTAAATACCGGGGAGCTGTTTTTT

v_gene: TRBV7-6
abundance: -
j_gene: TRBJ1-4
d_gene: -
CDR3aa: CASSLDGEGDEKLFF
CDR3nt: TGTGCCAGCAGCTTAGACGGGGAGGGTGATGAAAAACTGTTTTTT

v_gene: TRBV4-3
abundance: -
j_gene: TRBJ2-2
d_gene: TRBD2
CDR3aa: CASSHSSGGANTGELFF
CDR3nt: TGCGCCAGCAGCCATTCTAGCGGGGGAGCGAACACCGGGGAGCTGTTTTTT

v_gene: TRBV6-1
abundance: once
j_gene: TRBJ1-2
d_gene: -
CDR3aa: CASSELRRAGGGYTF
CDR3nt: TGTGCCAGCAGTGAATTAAGGAGGGCGGGGGGTGGCTACACCTTC

v_gene: TRBV19
abundance: -
j_gene: TRBJ1-3
d_gene: -
CDR3aa: CASSISGAGNTIYF
CDR3nt: TGTGCCAGTAGTATCTCGGGGGCTGGAAACACCATATATTTT

v_gene: TRBV19
abundance: few
j_gene: TRBJ1-2
d_gene: -
CDR3aa: CASSISLNYGYTF
CDR3nt: TGTGCCAGTAGTATTTCGTTAAACTATGGCTACACCTTC

v_gene: TRBV7-4
abundance: -
j_gene: TRBJ1-4
d_gene: TRBD1
CDR3aa: CASSLPTGEVDEKLFF
CDR3nt: TGTGCCAGCAGCTTACCTACAGGGGAGGTAGACGAAAAACTGTTTTTT

v_gene: TRBV25-1
abundance: -
j_gene: TRBJ2-7
d_gene: -
CDR3aa: CASSESSEQYF
CDR3nt: TGTGCCAGCAGTGAGTCCTCCGAGCAGTACTTC

v_gene: TRBV19
abundance: -
j_gene: TRBJ1-1
d_gene: -
CDR3aa: CATGRWREGNTEAFF
CDR3nt: TGTGCCACAGGCCGTTGGCGTGAAGGGAACACTGAAGCTTTCTTT

v_gene: TRBV19
abundance: -
j_gene: TRBJ1-2
d_gene: -
CDR3aa: CASSIGGAGNYGYTF
CDR3nt: TGTGCCAGTAGTATAGGGGGCGCGGGGAACTATGGCTACACCTTC

v_gene: TRBV6-5
abundance: -
j_gene: TRBJ1-2
d_gene: -
CDR3aa: CASSPDTNYGYTF
CDR3nt: TGTGCCAGCAGCCCCGACACCAACTATGGCTACACCTTC

v_gene: TRBV7-2
abundance: -
j_gene: TRBJ2-5
d_gene: TRBD2
CDR3aa: CASSLVGGGGQETQYF
CDR3nt: TGTGCCAGCAGCTTAGTCGGCGGGGGGGGACAAGAGACCCAGTACTTC

v_gene: TRBV9
abundance: once
j_gene: TRBJ1-2
d_gene: TRBD1
CDR3aa: CASSARTGGQYGYTF
CDR3nt: TGTGCCAGCAGCGCCCGGACAGGGGGCCAATATGGCTACACCTTC

v_gene: TRBV30
abundance: -
j_gene: TRBJ1-1
d_gene: -
CDR3aa: CAWSVIGGFMNTEAFF
CDR3nt: TGTGCCTGGAGTGTAATTGGGGGCTTCATGAACACTGAAGCTTTCTTT

v_gene: TRBV7-9
abundance: -
j_gene: TRBJ1-2
d_gene: -
CDR3aa: CASSDDRGAGYGYTF
CDR3nt: TGTGCCAGCAGCGATGATCGGGGGGCCGGGTATGGCTACACCTTC

v_gene: TRBV4-2
abundance: -
j_gene: TRBJ2-3
d_gene: -
CDR3aa: CASSQDAAGSQYF
CDR3nt: TGTGCCAGCAGCCAAGATGCGGCGGGGTCGCAGTATTTT

v_gene: TRBV12-5
abundance: -
j_gene: TRBJ2-1
d_gene: TRBD1
CDR3aa: CASGSSGQGDEQFF
CDR3nt: TGTGCTAGTGGTTCCTCGGGACAGGGCGATGAGCAGTTCTTC

v_gene: TRBV13
abundance: -
j_gene: TRBJ2-3
d_gene: TRBD2
CDR3aa: CASSLDSGGAGTQYF
CDR3nt: TGTGCCAGCAGCTTAGATAGCGGGGGGGCCGGTACGCAGTATTTT

v_gene: TRBV6-5
abundance: once
j_gene: TRBJ2-3
d_gene: TRBD1
CDR3aa: CASRRTGFKADTQYF
CDR3nt: TGTGCCAGCAGGCGGACAGGCTTTAAAGCAGATACGCAGTATTTT

v_gene: TRBV7-2
abundance: -
j_gene: TRBJ2-1
d_gene: -
CDR3aa: CASSRDSNEQFF
CDR3nt: TGTGCCAGCAGCAGAGACAGTAATGAGCAGTTCTTC

v_gene: TRBV6-4
abundance: -
j_gene: TRBJ2-5
d_gene: -
CDR3aa: CATLVAVQETQYF
CDR3nt: TGTGCCACCCTAGTAGCGGTTCAAGAGACCCAGTACTTC

v_gene: TRBV12-2
abundance: -
j_gene: TRBJ1-1
d_gene: -
CDR3aa: CASRLAPAGENTEAFF
CDR3nt: TGTGCAAGTCGCTTAGCCCCGGCAGGGGAGAACACTGAAGCTTTCTTT

v_gene: TRBV19
abundance: -
j_gene: TRBJ2-5
d_gene: -
CDR3aa: CASSIDFPGQETQYF
CDR3nt: TGTGCCAGTAGTATAGATTTTCCGGGGCAAGAGACCCAGTACTTC

v_gene: TRBV30
abundance: -
j_gene: TRBJ1-6
d_gene: -
CDR3aa: CAWQGMIRNSPLHF
CDR3nt: TGTGCCTGGCAGGGGATGATCCGTAATTCACCCCTCCACTTT

v_gene: TRBV5-5
abundance: once
j_gene: TRBJ2-6
d_gene: TRBD2
CDR3aa: CASSLVGGDSSGANVLTF
CDR3nt: TGTGCCAGCAGCTTGGTGGGGGGGGATAGCTCTGGGGCCAACGTCCTGACTTTC

v_gene: TRBV7-6
abundance: -
j_gene: TRBJ2-5
d_gene: TRBD1
CDR3aa: CASSLRGPTRGQETQYF
CDR3nt: TGTGCCAGCAGCCTCAGGGGGCCCACCAGGGGACAAGAGACCCAGTACTTC

v_gene: TRBV5-3
abundance: -
j_gene: TRBJ1-5
d_gene: -
CDR3aa: CARSSHQHRERGNQPQHF
CDR3nt: TGTGCCAGAAGCTCTCATCAACACAGGGAACGGGGTAATCAGCCCCAGCATTTT

v_gene: TRBV30
abundance: -
j_gene: TRBJ1-1
d_gene: TRBD1
CDR3aa: CACLWVRQGATEAFF
CDR3nt: TGTGCCTGCCTATGGGTGCGACAGGGGGCTACTGAAGCTTTCTTT

v_gene: TRBV11-1
abundance: -
j_gene: TRBJ1-1
d_gene: -
CDR3aa: CASSREGGNEAFF
CDR3nt: TGTGCCAGCAGCCGAGAGGGGGGGAATGAAGCTTTCTTT

v_gene: TRBV6-6
abundance: -
j_gene: TRBJ1-3
d_gene: -
CDR3aa: CASSYSGRGSGNTIYF
CDR3nt: TGTGCCAGCAGTTACTCGGGCAGGGGCAGTGGAAACACCATATATTTT